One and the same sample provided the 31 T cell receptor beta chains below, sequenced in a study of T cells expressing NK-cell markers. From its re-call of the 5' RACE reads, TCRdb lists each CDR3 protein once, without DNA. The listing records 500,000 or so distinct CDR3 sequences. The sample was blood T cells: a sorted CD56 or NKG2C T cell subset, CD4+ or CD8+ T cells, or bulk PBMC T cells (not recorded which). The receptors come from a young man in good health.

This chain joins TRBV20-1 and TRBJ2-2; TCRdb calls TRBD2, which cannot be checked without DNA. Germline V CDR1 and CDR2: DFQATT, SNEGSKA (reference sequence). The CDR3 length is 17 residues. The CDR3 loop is CSARVGGFPQNTGELFF.

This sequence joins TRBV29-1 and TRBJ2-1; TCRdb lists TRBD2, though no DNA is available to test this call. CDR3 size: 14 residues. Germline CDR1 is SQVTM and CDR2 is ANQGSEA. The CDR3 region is CSVSELADGYEQFF.

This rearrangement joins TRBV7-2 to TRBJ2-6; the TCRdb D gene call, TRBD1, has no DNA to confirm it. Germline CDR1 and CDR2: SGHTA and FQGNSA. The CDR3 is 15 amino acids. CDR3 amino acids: CASPNRPSGANVLTF.

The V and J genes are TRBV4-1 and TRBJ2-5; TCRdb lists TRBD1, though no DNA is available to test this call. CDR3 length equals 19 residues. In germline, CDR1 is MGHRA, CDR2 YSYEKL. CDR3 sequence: CASSQARGGVPLNWETQYF.

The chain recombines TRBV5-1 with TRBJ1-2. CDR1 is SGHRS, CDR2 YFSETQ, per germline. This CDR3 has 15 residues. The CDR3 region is CASSSGITANYGYTF.

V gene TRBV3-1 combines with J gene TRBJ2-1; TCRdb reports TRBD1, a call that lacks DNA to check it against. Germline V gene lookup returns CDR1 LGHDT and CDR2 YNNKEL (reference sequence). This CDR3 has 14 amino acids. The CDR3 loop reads CASSQERVVGGQFF.

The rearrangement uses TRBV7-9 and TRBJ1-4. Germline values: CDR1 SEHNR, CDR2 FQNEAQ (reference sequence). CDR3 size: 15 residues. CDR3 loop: CASSLARPIGEKLFF.

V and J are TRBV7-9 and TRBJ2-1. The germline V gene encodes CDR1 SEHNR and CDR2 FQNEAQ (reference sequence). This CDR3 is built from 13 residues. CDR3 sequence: CASSPTVGWWQFF.

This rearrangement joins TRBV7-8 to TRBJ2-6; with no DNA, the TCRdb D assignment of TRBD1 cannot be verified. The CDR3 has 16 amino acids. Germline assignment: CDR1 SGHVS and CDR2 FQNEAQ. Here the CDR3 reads CASSSPGRSGANVLTF.

CDR3 sequence: CASSLSGMGQASYEQYF. V usage is TRBV11-2 and J usage is TRBJ2-7; the TCRdb D gene call, TRBD1, has no DNA to confirm it. The CDR3 has 17 amino acids. Germline V gene lookup returns CDR1 SGHAT and CDR2 FQNNGV.

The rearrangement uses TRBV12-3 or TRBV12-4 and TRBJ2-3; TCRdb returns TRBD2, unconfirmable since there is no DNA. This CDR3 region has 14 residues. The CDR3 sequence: CASGEGPGTDTQYF.

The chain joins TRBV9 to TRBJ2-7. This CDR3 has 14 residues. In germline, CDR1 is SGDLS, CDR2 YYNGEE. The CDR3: CASSSELLKDEQYF.

CDR3 sequence: CASSFGLAGGEQFF. The chain is built from TRBV12-3 or TRBV12-4 and TRBJ2-1; TCRdb names TRBD2, which stays unverified in the absence of DNA. CDR3 length: 14 residues.

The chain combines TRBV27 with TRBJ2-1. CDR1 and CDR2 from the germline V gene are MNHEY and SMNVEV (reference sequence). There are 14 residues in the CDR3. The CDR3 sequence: CASKEQGPYNEQFF.

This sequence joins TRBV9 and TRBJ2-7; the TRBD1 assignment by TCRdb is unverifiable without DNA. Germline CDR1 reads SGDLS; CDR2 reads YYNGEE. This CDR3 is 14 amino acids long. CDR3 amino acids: CASSDRDSSYEQYF.

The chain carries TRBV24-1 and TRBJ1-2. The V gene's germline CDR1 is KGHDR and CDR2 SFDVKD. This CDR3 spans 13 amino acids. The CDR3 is CATSDPGPDGYTF.

CDR3 sequence: CASSPSTGETGELFF. The rearrangement links TRBV27 to TRBJ2-2; lacking DNA, the TRBD1 call made by TCRdb goes unchecked. The CDR3 contains 15 residues. CDR1 MNHEY and CDR2 SMNVEV come from the germline V gene (reference sequence).

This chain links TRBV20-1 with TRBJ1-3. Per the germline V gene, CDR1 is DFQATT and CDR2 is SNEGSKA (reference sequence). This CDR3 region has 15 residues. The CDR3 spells CSARGGMNSGNTIYF.

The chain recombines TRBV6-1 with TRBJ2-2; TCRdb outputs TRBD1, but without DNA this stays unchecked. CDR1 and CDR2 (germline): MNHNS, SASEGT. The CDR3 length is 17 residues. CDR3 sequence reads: CASKSPGQGASTGELFF.

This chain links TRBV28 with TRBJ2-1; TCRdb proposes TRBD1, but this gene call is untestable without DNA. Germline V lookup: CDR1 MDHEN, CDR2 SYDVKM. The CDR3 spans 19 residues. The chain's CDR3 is CASSYRTAQGSRSYNEQFF.

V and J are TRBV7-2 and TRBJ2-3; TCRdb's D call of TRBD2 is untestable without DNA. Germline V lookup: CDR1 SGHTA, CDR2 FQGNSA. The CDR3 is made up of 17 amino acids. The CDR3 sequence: CASSLTGGPLTTDTQYF.

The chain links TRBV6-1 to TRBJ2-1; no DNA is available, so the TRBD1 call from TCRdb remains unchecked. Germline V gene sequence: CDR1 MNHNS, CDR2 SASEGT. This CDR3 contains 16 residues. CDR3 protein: CASSEDERTGVNEQFF.

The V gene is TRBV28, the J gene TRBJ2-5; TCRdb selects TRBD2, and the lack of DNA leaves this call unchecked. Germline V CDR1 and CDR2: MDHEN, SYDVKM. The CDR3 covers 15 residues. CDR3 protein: CASSSYKTSEETQYF.

CDR3 residues: CSGIRSGNIQYF. This sequence joins TRBV29-1 and TRBJ2-4; TCRdb gives TRBD2 as the D gene, but with no DNA this cannot be confirmed. The CDR3 totals 12 residues. Per germline, CDR1 SQVTM and CDR2 ANQGSEA.

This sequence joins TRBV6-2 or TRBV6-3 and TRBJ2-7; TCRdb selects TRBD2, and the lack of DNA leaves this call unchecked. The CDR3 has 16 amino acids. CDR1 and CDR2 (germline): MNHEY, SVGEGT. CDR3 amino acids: CASSYSRGKSSYEQYF.

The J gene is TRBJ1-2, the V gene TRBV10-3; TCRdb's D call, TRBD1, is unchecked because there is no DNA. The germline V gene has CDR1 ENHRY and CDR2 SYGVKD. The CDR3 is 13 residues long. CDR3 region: CATTGGSGYGYTF.

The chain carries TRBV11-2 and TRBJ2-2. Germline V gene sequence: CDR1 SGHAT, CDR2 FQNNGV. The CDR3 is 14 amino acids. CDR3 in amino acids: CASISGVWAGELFF.

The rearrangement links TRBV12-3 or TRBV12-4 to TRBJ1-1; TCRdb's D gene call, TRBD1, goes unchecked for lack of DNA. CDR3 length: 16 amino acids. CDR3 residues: CASSGTGGLGNTEAFF.

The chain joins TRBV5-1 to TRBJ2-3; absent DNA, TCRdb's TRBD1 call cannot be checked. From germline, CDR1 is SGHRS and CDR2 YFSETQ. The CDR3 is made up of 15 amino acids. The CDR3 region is CASSQDRGLSDTQYF.

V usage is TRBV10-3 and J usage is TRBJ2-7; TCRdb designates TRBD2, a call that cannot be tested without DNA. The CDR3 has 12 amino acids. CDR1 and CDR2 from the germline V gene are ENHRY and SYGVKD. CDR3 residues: CAINSGGYEQYF.

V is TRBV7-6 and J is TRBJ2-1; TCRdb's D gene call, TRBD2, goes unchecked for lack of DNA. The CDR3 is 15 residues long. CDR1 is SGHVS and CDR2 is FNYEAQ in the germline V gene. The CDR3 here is CASSASSGRAYEQFF.